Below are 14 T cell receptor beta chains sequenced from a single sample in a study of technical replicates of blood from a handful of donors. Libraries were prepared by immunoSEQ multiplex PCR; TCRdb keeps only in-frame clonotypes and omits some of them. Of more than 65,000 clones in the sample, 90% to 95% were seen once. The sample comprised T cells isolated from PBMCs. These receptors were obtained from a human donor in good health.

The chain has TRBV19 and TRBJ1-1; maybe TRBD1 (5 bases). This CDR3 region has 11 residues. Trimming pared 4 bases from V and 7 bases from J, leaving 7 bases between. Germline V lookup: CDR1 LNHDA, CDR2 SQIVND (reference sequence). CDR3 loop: CASSKTGEAFF. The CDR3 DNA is TGTGCCAGTAGTAAAACAGGTGAAGCTTTCTTT.

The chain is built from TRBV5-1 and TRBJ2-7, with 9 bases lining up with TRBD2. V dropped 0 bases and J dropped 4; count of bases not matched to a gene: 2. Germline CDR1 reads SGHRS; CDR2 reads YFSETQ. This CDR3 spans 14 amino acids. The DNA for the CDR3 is TGCGCCAGCAGCTTGGGTAGCGGGAGTTACGAGCAGTACTTC. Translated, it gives CASSLGSGSYEQYF.

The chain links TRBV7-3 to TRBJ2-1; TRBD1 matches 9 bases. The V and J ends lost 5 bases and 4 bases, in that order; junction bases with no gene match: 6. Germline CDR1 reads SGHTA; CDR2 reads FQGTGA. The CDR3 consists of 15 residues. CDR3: CASSTGQGIYNEQFF. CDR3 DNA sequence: TGTGCCAGCAGCACGGGACAGGGCATTTACAATGAGCAGTTCTTC.

The CDR3 nucleotides read TGTGCCAGCAGCCGAGGAGTGGCGGTAGCGACTTCCTACGAGCAGTACTTC. Translation gives CASSRGVAVATSYEQYF. The chain uses TRBV28 and TRBJ2-7; the D gene is possibly TRBD2 (5 bases). Trimming left V 6 bases short and J 1 base short, with 22 bases between. The CDR3 is 17 residues long. From germline, CDR1 is MDHEN and CDR2 SYDVKM.

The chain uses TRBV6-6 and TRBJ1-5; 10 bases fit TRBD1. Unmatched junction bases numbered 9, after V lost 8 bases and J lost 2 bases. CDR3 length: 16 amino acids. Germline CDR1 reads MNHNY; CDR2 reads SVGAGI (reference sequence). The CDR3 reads CASWDRGVVGNQPQHF. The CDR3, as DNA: TGTGCCAGCTGGGACAGGGGAGTCGTTGGCAATCAGCCCCAGCATTTT.

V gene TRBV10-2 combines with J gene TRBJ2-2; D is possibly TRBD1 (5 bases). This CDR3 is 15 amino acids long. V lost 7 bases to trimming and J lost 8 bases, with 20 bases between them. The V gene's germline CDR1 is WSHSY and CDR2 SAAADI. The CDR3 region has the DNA TGCGCCAGCATTTCCCCAGGGAAGGGTTTGGGGGAGCTGTTTTTT. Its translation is CASISPGKGLGELFF.

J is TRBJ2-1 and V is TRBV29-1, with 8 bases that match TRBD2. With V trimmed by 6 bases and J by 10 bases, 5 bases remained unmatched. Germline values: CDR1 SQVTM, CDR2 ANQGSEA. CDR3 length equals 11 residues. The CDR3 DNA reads TGCAGCGTGATACAGCGGGAGGAGCAGTTCTTC. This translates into CSVIQREEQFF.

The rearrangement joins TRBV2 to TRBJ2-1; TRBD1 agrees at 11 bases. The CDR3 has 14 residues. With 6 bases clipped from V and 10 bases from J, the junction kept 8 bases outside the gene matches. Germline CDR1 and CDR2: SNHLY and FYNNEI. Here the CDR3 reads CASSRRTGGGEQFF. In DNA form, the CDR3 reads TGTGCCAGCAGCCGTAGGACAGGGGGCGGAGAGCAGTTCTTC.

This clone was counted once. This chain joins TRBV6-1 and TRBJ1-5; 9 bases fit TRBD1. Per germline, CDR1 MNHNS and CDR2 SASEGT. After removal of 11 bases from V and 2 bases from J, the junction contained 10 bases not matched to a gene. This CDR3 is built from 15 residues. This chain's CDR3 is CAGAPGQGGNQPQHF. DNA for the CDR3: TGTGCCGGAGCACCGGGACAGGGCGGCAATCAGCCCCAGCATTTT.

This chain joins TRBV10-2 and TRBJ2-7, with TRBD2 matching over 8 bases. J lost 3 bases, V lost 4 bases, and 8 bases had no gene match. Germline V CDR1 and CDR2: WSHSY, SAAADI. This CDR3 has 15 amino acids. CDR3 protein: CASSGGTSFIYEQYF. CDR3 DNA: TGCGCCAGCAGTGGGGGGACTAGTTTCATCTACGAGCAGTACTTC.

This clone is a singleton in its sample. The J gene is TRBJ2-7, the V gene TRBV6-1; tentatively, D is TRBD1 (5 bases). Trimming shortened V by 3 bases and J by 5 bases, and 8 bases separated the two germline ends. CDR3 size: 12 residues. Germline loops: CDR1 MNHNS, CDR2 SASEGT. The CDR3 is CASSDRANEQYF. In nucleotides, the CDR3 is TGTGCCAGCAGTGACAGGGCAAACGAGCAGTACTTC.

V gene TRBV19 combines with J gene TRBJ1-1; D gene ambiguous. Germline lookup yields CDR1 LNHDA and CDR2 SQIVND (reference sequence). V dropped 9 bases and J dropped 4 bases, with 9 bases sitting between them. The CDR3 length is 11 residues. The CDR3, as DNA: TGTGCCAGCACTTCAATCACTGAAGCTTTCTTT. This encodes CASTSITEAFF.

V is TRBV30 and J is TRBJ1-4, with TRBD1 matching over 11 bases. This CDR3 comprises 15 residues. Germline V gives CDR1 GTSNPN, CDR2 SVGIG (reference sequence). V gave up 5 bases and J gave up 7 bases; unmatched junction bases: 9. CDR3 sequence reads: CAWLELGQGVEKLFF. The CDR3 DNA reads TGTGCCTGGCTAGAGTTGGGACAGGGGGTTGAAAAACTGTTTTTT.

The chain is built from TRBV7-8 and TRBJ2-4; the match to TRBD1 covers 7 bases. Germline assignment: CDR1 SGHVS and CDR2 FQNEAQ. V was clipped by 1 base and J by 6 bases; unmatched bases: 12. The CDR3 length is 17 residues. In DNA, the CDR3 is TGTGCCAGCAGCTTAGTTCCCCAGGGGGTACTGGGAAACATTCAGTACTTC. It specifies CASSLVPQGVLGNIQYF.